This TCR beta chain was sequenced in a study of OX40 agonist ivuxolimab in advanced cancers. Sequencing was performed with immunoSEQ multiplex PCR; in TCRdb, only in-frame clones are kept and a portion is missing. The sample contains about 67,000 clones, 65% to 85% of which appear only once. Germline values: CDR1 LNHDA, CDR2 SQIVND (reference sequence). The CDR3 contains 15 residues. Losses at the gene ends were 7 bases for V and 1 base for J; bases not matched to a gene: 2. The receptor's source is an adult with an advanced solid tumor such as melanoma, head and neck, liver or kidney cancer. The chain combines TRBV19 with TRBJ2-2, with 11 bases matching TRBD2. Here the sequenced sample was CD4+ or CD8+ T cells sorted from blood, taken in a trial of the OX40 agonist ivuxolimab. CDR3 bases: TGTGCCAGTAAGACTAGCGGGGTGAACACCGGGGAGCTGTTTTTT. It yields the protein CASKTSGVNTGELFF.